The clone carrying this T cell receptor beta chain occurred a few times. The antigen is not known. Relative to the germline gene, one junction end is altered; a read error may explain this. One entry per CDR3 protein, called by TCRdb with MiXCR from the 5' RACE reads. In the table there are some 120,000 distinct CDR3 sequences, more than 6.5% of which are singletons. Germline values: CDR1 DFQATT, CDR2 SNEGSKA (reference sequence). The CDR3 is 17 residues long. This specimen comes from a study of CD8 T cells in ankylosing spondylitis. Findings and limits, study-wide: Blood from ankylosing spondylitis patients appeared to carry a characteristic eight-variant TCR beta motif. Certain motif variants had earlier been reported in reactive arthritis synovial fluid and blood. The study looked at matched synovial fluid samples from ankylosing spondylitis patients. Disease-linked clones were reported to be significantly enriched there. Disease-associated clonotypes exhibited CD8+ identity and were relatively infrequent in peripheral blood.

This chain connects TRBV20-1 to TRBJ2-5; 7 bases match TRBD1. The origin of this receptor is a male donor with ankylosing spondylitis or in good health (not recorded which). Sequencing was done on a sample of blood, either unsorted or a sorted T cell fraction (not recorded which). The CDR3 bases are TGCTGTGCTAGAGATTGGACGAGGACAGGTGGCCAAGAGACCCAGTACTTC. Residues: CCARDWTRTGGQETQYF.